Listed below are T cell receptor beta chains from one sample, sequenced in a study of blood T cell repertoires in COVID-19. Assay used: immunoSEQ multiplex PCR; TCRdb lists only in-frame clones, some missing. Of 150,000 to 180,000 clones listed, about four fifths are singletons. The sequencing sample was made of peripheral blood. All receptors come from a woman aged 55-70 years with acute or convalescent COVID-19. The CDR3 runs from the conserved cysteine through the conserved F or W. D genes are given only for firm matches.

CDR3 DNA: TGTGCCTGGTCCCTCGGACTAGCGGGGACTGAGCAGTACTTC
CDR3 protein: CAWSLGLAGTEQYF
J gene: TRBJ2-7
D gene: TRBD2
V gene: TRBV30

CDR3 DNA: TGTGCCAGCCGTTGGGGGCCCAACACTGAAGCTTTCTTT
CDR3 protein: CASRWGPNTEAFF
J gene: TRBJ1-1
D gene: NA
V gene: TRBV19

CDR3 DNA: TGTGCCAGCAGTTTCGCAGGGGGGATGAACACTGAAGCTTTCTTT
CDR3 protein: CASSFAGGMNTEAFF
J gene: TRBJ1-1
D gene: TRBD1
V gene: TRBV28

CDR3 DNA: TGTGCCAGCAGTGAAGGACAGGGTCCCCGGTGTACCTTC
CDR3 protein: CASSEGQGPRCTF
J gene: TRBJ1-2
D gene: TRBD1
V gene: TRBV2

CDR3 DNA: TGTGCCAGCAGTTTAGCCGGGACAGGGATCGGAAACACCATATATTTT
CDR3 protein: CASSLAGTGIGNTIYF
J gene: TRBJ1-3
D gene: TRBD1
V gene: TRBV7-9

CDR3 DNA: TGTGCCAGCAGCTATTACGGGACAGGGGAGACCCAGTACTTC
CDR3 protein: CASSYYGTGETQYF
J gene: TRBJ2-5
D gene: TRBD1
V gene: TRBV7-9

CDR3 DNA: TGTGCCAGCAGTCCCTACAGGGGAATAACTGAAGCTTTCTTT
CDR3 protein: CASSPYRGITEAFF
J gene: TRBJ1-1
D gene: TRBD1
V gene: TRBV6-5

CDR3 DNA: TGTGCCAGCAGCCAAGAAGCGGCCCGCAATACGCAGTATTTT
CDR3 protein: CASSQEAARNTQYF
J gene: TRBJ2-3
D gene: NA
V gene: TRBV3-1/TRBV3-2

CDR3 DNA: TGCAGCGTTGAACGGGGGACTAGCGGGGGCACGACCCAGTACTTC
CDR3 protein: CSVERGTSGGTTQYF
J gene: TRBJ2-5
D gene: TRBD2
V gene: TRBV29-1

CDR3 DNA: TGTGCCAGCAGCATCACAGGGTATGGCTACACCTTC
CDR3 protein: CASSITGYGYTF
J gene: TRBJ1-2
D gene: NA
V gene: TRBV5-5

CDR3 DNA: TGTGCCAGCAGCCCCCGGGGGGGGTGGCCGTATGGCTACACCTTC
CDR3 protein: CASSPRGGWPYGYTF
J gene: TRBJ1-2
D gene: NA
V gene: TRBV7-2

CDR3 DNA: TGTGCCAGCACAACTAGCGGGGGGGCCCGGGAGACCCAGTACTTC
CDR3 protein: CASTTSGGARETQYF
J gene: TRBJ2-5
D gene: TRBD2
V gene: TRBV7-2

CDR3 DNA: TGTGCCAGCAGCCCACGGACAGGGGGCAAAGAAAAACTGTTTTTT
CDR3 protein: CASSPRTGGKEKLFF
J gene: TRBJ1-4
D gene: TRBD1
V gene: TRBV14

CDR3 DNA: TGTGCCAGCAGCTTGAGGCTAGCGCAGCAAGAGACCCAGTACTTC
CDR3 protein: CASSLRLAQQETQYF
J gene: TRBJ2-5
D gene: NA
V gene: TRBV5-6

CDR3 DNA: TGTGCCAGCAGCGTTACAGGGGGCGGGGGTACTGAAGCTTTCTTT
CDR3 protein: CASSVTGGGGTEAFF
J gene: TRBJ1-1
D gene: TRBD1
V gene: TRBV9

CDR3 DNA: TGTGCCAGCAGCCGTAATCCCGCCGGGACAGGGAACTACGAGCAGTACTTC
CDR3 protein: CASSRNPAGTGNYEQYF
J gene: TRBJ2-7
D gene: TRBD1
V gene: TRBV27

CDR3 DNA: TGTGCCAGCTTGCGGGGGGGTGGAGAAAAACTGTTTTTT
CDR3 protein: CASLRGGGEKLFF
J gene: TRBJ1-4
D gene: NA
V gene: TRBV6-6